The 16 T cell receptor beta chains given below trace back to one sample, sequenced in a study of T cells in Graves' hyperthyroidism and ophthalmopathy. RNA transcripts served as the template for amplifying TCR beta CDR3 regions. HTBI primers were employed in a first-round RT-PCR of the TCR CDR3. TCRdb reanalysed the multiplex PCR reads using MiXCR and keeps one entry per CDR3 protein. This sample has more than 500,000 distinct CDR3 sequences, with 16% found just once. The sample taken for sequencing was blood. The source of these receptors is a woman in her 30s with Graves' ophthalmopathy.

This clonotype was counted ten times or more. The J gene is TRBJ1-5, the V gene TRBV28; the match to TRBD1 covers 7 bases. This CDR3 has 14 amino acids. After removal of 5 bases from V and 3 bases from J, the junction contained 4 bases not matched to a gene. From germline, CDR1 is MDHEN and CDR2 SYDVKM. The CDR3 nucleotides are TGTGCCAGCAGTCCACAGGGGACCAATCAGCCCCAGCATTTT. Residues: CASSPQGTNQPQHF.

This clonotype occurred many times. J is TRBJ2-3 and V is TRBV11-2; weak D call: TRBD2 (5 bases). The CDR3 contains 16 residues. Germline-derived CDR1 and CDR2 are SGHAT and FQNNGV. V lost 4 bases, J lost 0 bases, and 14 bases lay in between. CDR3 sequence reads: CASSSTLPGSTDTQYF. CDR3 bases: TGTGCCAGCAGCTCCACACTACCGGGGAGCACAGATACGCAGTATTTT.

This clonotype was observed many times. This chain joins TRBV7-2 and TRBJ1-2; D is unclear. The V gene lost 1 base and the J gene lost 3 bases, with 12 bases spanning the gap. The CDR3 is 15 amino acids. CDR1 is SGHTA, CDR2 FQGNSA, per germline. Written as DNA, the CDR3 is TGTGCCAGCAGCTTAGTTACCAGCCAATACTATGGCTACACCTTC. Its translation: CASSLVTSQYYGYTF.

This clonotype has ten or more counts. The rearrangement links TRBV5-1 to TRBJ2-1; 10 bases align to TRBD1. V lost 3 bases, J lost 10 bases, and 16 bases stayed unmatched. Germline CDR1 and CDR2: SGHRS and YFSETQ. The CDR3 is made up of 17 amino acids. The CDR3 region is CASSYPFRDRGPREQFF. Here the CDR3 DNA reads TGCGCCAGCAGCTACCCATTCCGGGACAGGGGCCCAAGGGAGCAGTTCTTC.

This clonotype was seen repeatedly, ten times or more. This chain links TRBV7-9 with TRBJ1-1; unclear D gene. The CDR3 loop spans 12 amino acids. In germline, CDR1 is SEHNR, CDR2 FQNEAQ (reference sequence). With 6 bases removed from V and 7 bases from J, the gap between germline ends came to 12 bases. The CDR3 protein is CASSHTHNEAFF. The CDR3 DNA reads TGTGCCAGCAGTCACACCCACAATGAAGCTTTCTTT.

This clonotype was counted ten times or more. The rearrangement links TRBV12-3 or TRBV12-4 to TRBJ1-5; 9 nucleotides line up with TRBD1. Trimming cost V 5 bases and J 5 bases; bases outside gene matches: 7. This CDR3 region has 15 residues. The CDR3 DNA reads TGTGCCAGCAGTCCCGGGACAGGGCGGCATCAGCCCCAGCATTTT. Encoded protein: CASSPGTGRHQPQHF.

The chain uses TRBV4-1 and TRBJ2-7, with 11 bases identical to TRBD2. Germline V gene lookup returns CDR1 MGHRA and CDR2 YSYEKL. This CDR3 region has 14 residues. V dropped 4 bases and J dropped 4; count of bases not matched to a gene: 3. CDR3 DNA: TGCGCCAGCAGCCCACTAGCGGGAGTTTACGAGCAGTACTTC. Protein: CASSPLAGVYEQYF.

This clonotype was detected ten times or more. V and J are TRBV12-3 or TRBV12-4 and TRBJ1-1; no clear D. V gave up 8 bases and J gave up 0 bases, with 7 bases separating them. The CDR3 loop spans 12 amino acids. The DNA of the CDR3 is TGTGCCAGCGGGCGGGTGAACACTGAAGCTTTCTTT. Protein sequence: CASGRVNTEAFF.

This clonotype was observed many times. The gene calls are TRBV12-3 or TRBV12-4 and TRBJ2-7; TRBD1 or TRBD2 may be the D gene (5 bases each). This CDR3 is built from 14 residues. Trimming stripped 2 bases from V and 2 bases from J, with 10 bases between. CDR3 protein: CASSLRDGTYEQYF. The CDR3 bases are TGTGCCAGCAGTTTAAGGGACGGAACCTACGAGCAGTACTTC.

The CDR3 region is CASSLVPPSWNNNQPQHF. For the CDR3, the DNA is TGTGCCAGCAGCTTAGTGCCCCCTAGTTGGAATAATAATCAGCCCCAGCATTTT. The rearrangement links TRBV7-2 to TRBJ1-5; no clear D. The CDR3 totals 18 residues. The germline V gene has CDR1 SGHTA and CDR2 FQGNSA. V was trimmed by 1 base and J by 4 bases, leaving 20 bases between them.

Ten or more counts support this clonotype. CDR3 region: CATFDRDVTNYGYTF. The CDR3 bases are TGTGCCACCTTCGACAGGGATGTTACTAACTATGGCTACACCTTC. This chain uses TRBV10-3 with TRBJ1-2; 7 bases line up with TRBD1. The CDR3 has 15 residues. J lost 0 bases, V lost 10 bases, and 11 bases had no gene match. Germline values: CDR1 ENHRY, CDR2 SYGVKD.

The chain links TRBV7-2 to TRBJ2-2; perhaps TRBD1 as D (6 bases). The CDR3 is made up of 16 amino acids. CDR1 SGHTA and CDR2 FQGNSA come from the germline V gene. V lost 6 bases to trimming and J lost 0 bases, with 14 bases between them. Written as DNA, the CDR3 is TGTGCCAGCAGGCAACAGGGTTTCGCGAACACCGGGGAGCTGTTTTTT. Translation gives CASRQQGFANTGELFF.

This clonotype was recorded at least ten times. This rearrangement joins TRBV4-1 to TRBJ1-5; D gene unclear. Germline V lookup: CDR1 MGHRA, CDR2 YSYEKL. V lost 1 base to trimming and J lost 3 bases, with 10 bases between them. The CDR3 loop spans 15 amino acids. The CDR3 bases are TGCGCCAGCAGCCAAGTGACACCGAACAATCAGCCCCAGCATTTT. This gives the protein CASSQVTPNNQPQHF.

This clonotype occurred a few times. A read error may be the cause here, since a much bigger clone is one base away. This rearrangement joins TRBV28 to TRBJ1-6, with a weak D call TRBD1 (5 bases). This CDR3 spans 15 amino acids. Germline V CDR1 and CDR2: MDHEN, SYDVKM. V lost 7 bases and J 7 bases, leaving 17 bases between the germline ends. CDR3 region: CASNPGEGVNSPLHF. CDR3 coding DNA: TGTGCCAGCAACCCGGGGGAGGGTGTGAATTCACCCCTCCACTTT.

In regard to this clonotype: A much larger clone is a single base away; this may be a read error. No conserved phenylalanine or tryptophan is present at the end of the CDR3, so a read error is the likely explanation. This chain joins TRBV5-5 and TRBJ1-5, with TRBD1 matching 9 bases. The CDR3 consists of 16 residues. Unmatched junction bases numbered 14, after V lost 10 bases and J lost 3 bases. Germline values: CDR1 SGHKS, CDR2 YYEKEE (reference sequence). The CDR3 is CAHFERTGEDNQPQHL. For the CDR3, the DNA is TGTGCCCATTTTGAAAGGACAGGGGAAGACAATCAGCCCCAGCATCTT.

This clonotype was seen only a few times. The J gene is TRBJ1-1, the V gene TRBV19; 7 bases are shared with TRBD1. This CDR3 region has 13 residues. Germline CDR1 reads LNHDA; CDR2 reads SQIVND (reference sequence). Trimming cost V 3 bases and J 10 bases; bases outside gene matches: 8. The CDR3 region has the DNA TGTGCCAGTAGTATCGGTCAAGGGGGCGTAGCTTTCTTT. Translated: CASSIGQGGVAFF.